The rows below give T cell receptor beta chains drawn from one sample of a study of blood T cells in healthy people across ages. Each CDR3 protein is one row after TCRdb ran MiXCR on the 5' RACE reads. Altogether about 970,000 distinct CDR3 sequences are present, about 53% being singletons, with the ten largest covering over 20%. Sequences were obtained from blood. Every receptor here comes from a woman in her sixties in good health. The CDR3 runs from the conserved cysteine through the conserved F or W. A D gene is named only where the DNA matches it firmly. The listing skips clone size in some rows; elsewhere it reads once, few, many or a size class.

D,V,J,size,DNA,CDR3
TRBD1,TRBV20-1,TRBJ1-5,-,TGCAGTGCTTTAACGGACAGGTTAAGCAATCAGCCCCAGCATTTT,CSALTDRLSNQPQHF
TRBD2,TRBV5-1,TRBJ2-7,few,TGCGCCAGCAGCTTGGAGTTAGCGGGCCTCTACGAGCAGTACTTC,CASSLELAGLYEQYF
-,TRBV24-1,TRBJ2-3,few,TGTGCCACCAGTGTCACAATCACAGATACGCAGTATTTT,CATSVTITDTQYF
-,TRBV20-1,TRBJ2-5,-,TGCAGTGCTAGCAGGGGGGGCCAAGAGACCCAGTACTTC,CSASRGGQETQYF
TRBD2,TRBV6-2/TRBV6-3,TRBJ2-1,-,TGTGCCAGCAGTTACTTGTGGACTAGTGGGAGATCCTACAATGAGCAGTTCTTC,CASSYLWTSGRSYNEQFF
-,TRBV4-3,TRBJ1-2,few,TGCGCCAGCAGCCAAGACGGAGGGGATTTGATCTATGGCTACACCTTC,CASSQDGGDLIYGYTF
TRBD1,TRBV29-1,TRBJ2-7,-,TGCAGCGTTGGAGTCAGGGGGCGGAACGAGCAGTACTTC,CSVGVRGRNEQYF
-,TRBV7-2,TRBJ2-3,few,TGTGCCAGCAGCGGGCAGTTCACAGATACGCAGTATTTT,CASSGQFTDTQYF
-,TRBV2,TRBJ2-7,-,TGTGCCAGCAGTGAATTGGCAGGGATGGACGAGCAGTACTTC,CASSELAGMDEQYF
TRBD1,TRBV5-4,TRBJ2-1,-,TGTGCCAGCAGGTTAGACAGGGCCACCTACAATGAGCAGTTCTTC,CASRLDRATYNEQFF
TRBD2,TRBV29-1,TRBJ2-1,few,TGCAGCGTTGCGGAAGGGGTTAGGACTAGATCCTACAATGAGCAGTTCTTC,CSVAEGVRTRSYNEQFF
-,TRBV27,TRBJ2-3,once,TGTGCCAGCAGCCGTCTGAGGAGCGGCACAGATACGCGGTATTTT,CASSRLRSGTDTRYF
-,TRBV4-1,TRBJ2-7,few,TGCGCCAGCAGCCAGGGTTGGCAGACATTACTCAGAGCCTACGAGCAGTACTTC,CASSQGWQTLLRAYEQYF
TRBD1,TRBV5-1,TRBJ1-1,-,TGCGCCAGCAGCCTGTCGGGACAGGGCACTGAAGCTTTCTTT,CASSLSGQGTEAFF
-,TRBV10-3,TRBJ2-6,once,TGTGCCATCAGTGCCCACGGGGTCGGGGCCAACGTCCTGACTTTC,CAISAHGVGANVLTF
-,TRBV27,TRBJ2-3,-,TGTGCCAGCAGTTTTCAGGGAATATATACAGATACGCAGTATTTT,CASSFQGIYTDTQYF
-,TRBV20-1,TRBJ2-7,few,TGCAGTGCTAGATCAGGGGACGAGCAGTACTTC,CSARSGDEQYF
TRBD2,TRBV20-1,TRBJ2-7,-,TGCAGTGCCCCGCGCCCCGGGACTAGCGGCTACGAGCAGTACTTC,CSAPRPGTSGYEQYF
-,TRBV12-3/TRBV12-4,TRBJ2-1,few,TGTGCCAGCTGTCTGCAGCTCTCCTACAATGAGCAGTTCTTC,CASCLQLSYNEQFF
TRBD2,TRBV6-1,TRBJ2-7,few,TGTGCCAGCAGTCCCTCTACTAGCGGGATGTCCTACAATGAGCAGTACTTC,CASSPSTSGMSYNEQYF
TRBD1,TRBV4-3,TRBJ2-2,-,TGCGCCAGCAGCCAAGACGACAGGGGGCGCACCGGGGAGCTGTTTTTT,CASSQDDRGRTGELFF
-,TRBV4-1,TRBJ2-1,-,TGCGCCAGCAGCCAAGAGTGGGGCTATGAGCAGTTCTTC,CASSQEWGYEQFF
-,TRBV15,TRBJ2-7,-,TGTGCCACCAGTGCAGGACAGAGCTCCTACGGGCAGTACTTC,CATSAGQSSYGQYF
-,TRBV28,TRBJ2-7,-,TGTGCCAGCAGTTTCGCTAGGGATCGTGAGCAGTACTTC,CASSFARDREQYF
TRBD1,TRBV18,TRBJ1-5,-,TGTGCCAGCTCACCCCCGGGACAGGGGATTCAGCCCCAGCATTTT,CASSPPGQGIQPQHF
TRBD2,TRBV12-3/TRBV12-4,TRBJ2-7,many,TGTGCCAGCAGCCCGCTAGCGGGAGGGCCCAAGGATTACGAGCAGTACTTC,CASSPLAGGPKDYEQYF
-,TRBV9,TRBJ2-5,-,TGTGCCAGCAGCGTAGTCGGGGGTCAACAAGAGACCCAGTACTTC,CASSVVGGQQETQYF
TRBD1,TRBV12-3/TRBV12-4,TRBJ1-4,few,TGTGCCAGCAGTCTCTGGACAGGGGAAACTAATGAAAAACTGTTTTTT,CASSLWTGETNEKLFF
-,TRBV11-2,TRBJ2-5,-,TGTGCCAGCAGCTTAGGGGGTCCGGGAGAGCTCCAAGAGACCCAGTACTTC,CASSLGGPGELQETQYF